Listed below are T cell receptor beta chains from one sample, sequenced in a study of cytomegalovirus exposure and HLA in healthy donors. The table came from immunoSEQ multiplex PCR; TCRdb's copy has only in-frame clones and leaves some out. The data contain 90,000 to 130,000 clones, 79% of them singletons. Specimen: PBMCs. The origin of the receptors is a woman aged 18-30 years in good health and CMV-seropositive. CDR3s leave out the opening cysteine and the closing phenylalanine or tryptophan.

J: TRBJ2-1; V: TRBV7-9; CDR3: ASSFRLPPGDEQF
J: TRBJ1-2; V: TRBV7-3; CDR3: ASSSTGTGEHGYT
J: TRBJ1-2; V: TRBV7-3; CDR3: ASSRDSLNYGYT
J: TRBJ2-1; V: TRBV21-1; CDR3: ASSSRPGGQGDNEQF
J: TRBJ1-1; V: TRBV11-3; CDR3: ASSLDFGGTEAF
J: TRBJ1-3; V: TRBV2; CDR3: ASSTQRGNTIY
J: TRBJ2-7; V: TRBV6-1; CDR3: DSRGGTTYEQY
J: TRBJ2-1; V: TRBV5-4; CDR3: ASSLGQISYNEQF
J: TRBJ2-5; V: TRBV5-6; CDR3: ASSWGIAGGQETQY
J: TRBJ2-3; V: TRBV10-3; CDR3: AISVQTSTDTQY
J: TRBJ2-7; V: TRBV7-7; CDR3: ASSRDRGEQY
J: TRBJ1-5; V: TRBV7-8; CDR3: ASSGIGGGNQPQH